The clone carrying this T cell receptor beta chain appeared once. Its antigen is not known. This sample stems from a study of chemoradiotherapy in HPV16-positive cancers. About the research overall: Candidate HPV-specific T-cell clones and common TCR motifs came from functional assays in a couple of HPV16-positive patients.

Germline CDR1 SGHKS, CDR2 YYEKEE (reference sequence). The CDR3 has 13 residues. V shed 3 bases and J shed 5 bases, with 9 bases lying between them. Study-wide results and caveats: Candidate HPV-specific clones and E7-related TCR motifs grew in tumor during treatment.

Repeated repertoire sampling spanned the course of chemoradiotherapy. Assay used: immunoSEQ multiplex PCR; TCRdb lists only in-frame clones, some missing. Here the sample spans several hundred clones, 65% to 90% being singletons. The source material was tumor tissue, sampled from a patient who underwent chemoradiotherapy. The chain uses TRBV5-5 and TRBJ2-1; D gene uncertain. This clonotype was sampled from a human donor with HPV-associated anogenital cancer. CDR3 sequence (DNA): TGTGCCAGCAGCTGGCACTCGGACAATGAGCAGTTCTTC. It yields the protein CASSWHSDNEQFF. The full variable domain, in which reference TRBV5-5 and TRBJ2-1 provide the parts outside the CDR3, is DAGVTQSPTHLIKTRGQQVTLRCSPISGHKSVSWYQQVLGQGPQFIFQYYEKEERGRGNFPDRFSARQFPNYSSELNVNALLLGDSALYLCASSWHSDNEQFFGPGTRLTVL.